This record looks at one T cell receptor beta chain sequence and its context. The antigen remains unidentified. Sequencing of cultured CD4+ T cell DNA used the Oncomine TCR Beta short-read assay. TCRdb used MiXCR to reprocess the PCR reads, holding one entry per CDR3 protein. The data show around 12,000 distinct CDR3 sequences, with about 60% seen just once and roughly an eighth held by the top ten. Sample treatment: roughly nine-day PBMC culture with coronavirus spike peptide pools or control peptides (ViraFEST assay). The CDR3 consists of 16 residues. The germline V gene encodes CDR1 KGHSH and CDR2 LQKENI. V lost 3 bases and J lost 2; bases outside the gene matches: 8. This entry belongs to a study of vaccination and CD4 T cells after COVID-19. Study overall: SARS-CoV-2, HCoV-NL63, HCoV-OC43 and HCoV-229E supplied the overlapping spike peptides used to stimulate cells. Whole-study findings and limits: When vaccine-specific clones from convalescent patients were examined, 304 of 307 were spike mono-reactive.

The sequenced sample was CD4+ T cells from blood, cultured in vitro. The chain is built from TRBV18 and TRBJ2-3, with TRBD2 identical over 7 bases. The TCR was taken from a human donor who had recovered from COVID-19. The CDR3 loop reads CASSPFETSVTDTQYF. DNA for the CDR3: TGTGCCAGCTCACCCTTTGAAACTAGCGTCACAGATACGCAGTATTTT.